This T cell receptor beta chain was retrieved from a study of blood T cell repertoires in COVID-19. Study in general: COVID-19 samples, acute and convalescent, were from the United States, Italy and Spain. T cells, B-cell-depleted T cells, or PBMCs supplied cDNA or gDNA.

Authors' analysis steps: Amplified reference gene primers provided the basis for estimating nucleated cell counts. Assay used: immunoSEQ multiplex PCR; TCRdb lists only in-frame clones, some missing. The V and J calls and the clone size are those of that table, but D and trimming were determined from the DNA. The sample includes about 260,000 clones, about 87% seen only once; the top ten take 2% to 3%. The receptor was isolated from a woman aged 45-65 years with acute or convalescent COVID-19. Sequenced: peripheral blood.

CDR3 sequence: CASSSPGTSGINEQFF. In DNA form, the CDR3 reads TGTGCCAGCAGCTCCCCCGGGACTAGCGGGATCAATGAGCAGTTCTTC. The rearrangement links TRBV7-9 to TRBJ2-1; 13 nucleotides align to TRBD2. Per germline, CDR1 SEHNR and CDR2 FQNEAQ (reference sequence). This CDR3 is 16 amino acids long. V lost 4 bases, J lost 6 bases, and 6 bases stayed unmatched.